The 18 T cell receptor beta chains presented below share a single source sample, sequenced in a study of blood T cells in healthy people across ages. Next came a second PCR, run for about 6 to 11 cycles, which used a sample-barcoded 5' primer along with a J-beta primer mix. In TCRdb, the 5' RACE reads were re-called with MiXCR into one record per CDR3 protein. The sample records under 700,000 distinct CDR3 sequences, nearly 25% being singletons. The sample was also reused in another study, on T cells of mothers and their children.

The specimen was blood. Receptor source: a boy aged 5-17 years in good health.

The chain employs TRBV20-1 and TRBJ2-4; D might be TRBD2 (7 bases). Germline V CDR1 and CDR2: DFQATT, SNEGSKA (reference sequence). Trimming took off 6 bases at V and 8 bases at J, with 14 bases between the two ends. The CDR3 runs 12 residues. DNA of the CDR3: TGCAGTGCCCTTAGGGGGAGGGACATTCAGTACTTC. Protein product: CSALRGRDIQYF.

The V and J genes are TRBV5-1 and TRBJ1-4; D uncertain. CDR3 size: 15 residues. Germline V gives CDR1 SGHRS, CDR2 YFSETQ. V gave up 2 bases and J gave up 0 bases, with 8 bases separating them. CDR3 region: CASSFNTATNEKLFF. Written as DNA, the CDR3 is TGCGCCAGCAGCTTTAACACAGCAACTAATGAAAAACTGTTTTTT.

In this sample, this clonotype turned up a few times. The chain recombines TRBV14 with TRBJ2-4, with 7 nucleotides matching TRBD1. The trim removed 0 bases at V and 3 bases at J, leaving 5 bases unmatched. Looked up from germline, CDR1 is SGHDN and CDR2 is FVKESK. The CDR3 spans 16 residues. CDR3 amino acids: CASSQERGDSKNIQYF. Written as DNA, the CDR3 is TGTGCCAGCAGCCAAGAAAGAGGGGACAGCAAAAACATTCAGTACTTC.

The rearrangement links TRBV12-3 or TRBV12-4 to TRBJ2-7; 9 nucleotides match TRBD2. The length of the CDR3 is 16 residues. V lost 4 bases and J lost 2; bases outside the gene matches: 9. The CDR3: CASSSPQTSGTYEQYF. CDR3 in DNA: TGTGCCAGCAGTTCACCTCAGACTAGCGGAACCTACGAGCAGTACTTC.

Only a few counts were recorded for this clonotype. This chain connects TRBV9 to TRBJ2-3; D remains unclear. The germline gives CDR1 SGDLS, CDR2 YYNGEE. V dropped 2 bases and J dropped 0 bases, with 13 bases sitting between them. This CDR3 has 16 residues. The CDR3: CASSVYKSLSTDTQYF. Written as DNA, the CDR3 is TGTGCCAGCAGCGTGTACAAGAGCCTGAGCACAGATACGCAGTATTTT.

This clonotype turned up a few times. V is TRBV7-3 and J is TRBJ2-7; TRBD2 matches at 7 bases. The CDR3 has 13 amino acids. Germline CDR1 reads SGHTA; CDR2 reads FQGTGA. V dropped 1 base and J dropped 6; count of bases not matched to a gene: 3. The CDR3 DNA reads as TGTGCCAGCAGCTTAAGGGGGGGTAGCGAGCAGTACTTC. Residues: CASSLRGGSEQYF.

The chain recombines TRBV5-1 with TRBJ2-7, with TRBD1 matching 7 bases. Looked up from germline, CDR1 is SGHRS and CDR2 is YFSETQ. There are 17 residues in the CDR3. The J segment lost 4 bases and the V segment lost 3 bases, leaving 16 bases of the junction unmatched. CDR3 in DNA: TGCGCCAGCAGCTCGGGATCAGGGGGAAGAGTCTTGTACGAGCAGTACTTC. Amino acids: CASSSGSGGRVLYEQYF.

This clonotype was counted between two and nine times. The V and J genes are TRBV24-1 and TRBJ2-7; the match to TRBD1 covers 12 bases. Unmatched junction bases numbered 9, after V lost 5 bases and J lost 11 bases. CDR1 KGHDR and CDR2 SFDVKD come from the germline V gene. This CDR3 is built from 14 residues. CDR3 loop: CATSVGDRGLGEYF. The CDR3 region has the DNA TGTGCCACCAGTGTGGGGGACAGGGGGCTTGGCGAGTACTTC.

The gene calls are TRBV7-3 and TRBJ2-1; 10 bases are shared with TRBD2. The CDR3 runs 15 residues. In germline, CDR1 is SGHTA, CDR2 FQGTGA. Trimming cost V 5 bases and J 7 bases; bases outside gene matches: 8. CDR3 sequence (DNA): TGTGCCAGCAGCCAACGACCAGCGGGAGGGAATGAGCAGTTCTTC. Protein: CASSQRPAGGNEQFF. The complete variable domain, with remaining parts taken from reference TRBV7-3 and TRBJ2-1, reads GAGVSQTPSNKVTEKGKYVELRCDPISGHTALYWYRQSLGQGPEFLIYFQGTGAADDSGLPNDRFFAVRPEGSVSTLKIQRTERGDSAVYLCASSQRPAGGNEQFFGPGTRLTVL.

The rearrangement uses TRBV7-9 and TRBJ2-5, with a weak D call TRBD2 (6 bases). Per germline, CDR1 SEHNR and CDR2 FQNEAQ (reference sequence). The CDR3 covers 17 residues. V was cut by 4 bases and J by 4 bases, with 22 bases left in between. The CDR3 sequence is CASSSPGLVLGLETQYF. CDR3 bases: TGTGCCAGCAGCTCCCCGGGACTTGTCTTGGGGCTAGAGACCCAGTACTTC. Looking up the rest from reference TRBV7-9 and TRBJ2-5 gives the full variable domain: DTGVSQNPRHKITKRGQNVTFRCDPISEHNRLYWYRQTLGQGPEFLTYFQNEAQLEKSRLLSDRFSAERPKGSFSTLEIQRTEQGDSAMYLCASSSPGLVLGLETQYFGPGTRLLVL.

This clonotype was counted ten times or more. CDR3 in DNA: TGTGCCAGCAGTTTATTCTGGCGGGAGGGGAAAGAGACCCAGTACTTC. Protein sequence: CASSLFWREGKETQYF. The chain is built from TRBV28 and TRBJ2-5, with 9 bases matching TRBD2. The CDR3 is made up of 16 amino acids. Trimming removed 1 base from V and 3 bases from J; junction bases left unmatched: 6. Germline CDR1 reads MDHEN; CDR2 reads SYDVKM.

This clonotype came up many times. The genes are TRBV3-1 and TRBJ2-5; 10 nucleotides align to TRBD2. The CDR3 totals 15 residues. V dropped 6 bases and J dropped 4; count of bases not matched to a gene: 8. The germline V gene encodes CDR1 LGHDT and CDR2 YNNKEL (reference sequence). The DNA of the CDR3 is TGTGCCAGCAGGATGAAACTAGCGGGGAGAGAGACCCAGTACTTC. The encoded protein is CASRMKLAGRETQYF.

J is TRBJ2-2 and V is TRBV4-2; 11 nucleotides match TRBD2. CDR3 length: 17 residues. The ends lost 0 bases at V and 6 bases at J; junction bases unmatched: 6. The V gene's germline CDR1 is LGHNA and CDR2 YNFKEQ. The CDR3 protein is CASSQDSGLAAPGELFF. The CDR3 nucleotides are TGTGCCAGCAGCCAAGATTCGGGACTAGCGGCTCCCGGGGAGCTGTTTTTT.

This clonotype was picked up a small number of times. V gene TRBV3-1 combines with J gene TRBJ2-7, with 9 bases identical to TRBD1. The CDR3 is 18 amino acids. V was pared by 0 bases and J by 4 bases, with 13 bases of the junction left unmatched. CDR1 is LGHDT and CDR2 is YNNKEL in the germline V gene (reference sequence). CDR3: CASSQDRGDRDFAYEQYF. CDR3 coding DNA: TGTGCCAGCAGCCAAGATAGAGGGGACAGGGATTTTGCATACGAGCAGTACTTC.

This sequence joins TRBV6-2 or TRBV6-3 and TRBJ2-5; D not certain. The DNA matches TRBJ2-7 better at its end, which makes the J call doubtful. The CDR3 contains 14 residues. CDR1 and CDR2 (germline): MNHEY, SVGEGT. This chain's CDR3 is CASSYPQSSYEQYF. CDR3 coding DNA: TGTGCCAGCAGTTACCCTCAGAGCTCCTACGAGCAGTACTTC.

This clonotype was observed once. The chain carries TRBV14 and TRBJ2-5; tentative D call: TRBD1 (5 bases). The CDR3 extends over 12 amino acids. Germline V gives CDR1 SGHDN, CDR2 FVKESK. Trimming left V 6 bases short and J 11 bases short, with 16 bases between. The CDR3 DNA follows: TGTGCCAGCAGTCCTAGAACAGGTCATCAGTACTTC. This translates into CASSPRTGHQYF.

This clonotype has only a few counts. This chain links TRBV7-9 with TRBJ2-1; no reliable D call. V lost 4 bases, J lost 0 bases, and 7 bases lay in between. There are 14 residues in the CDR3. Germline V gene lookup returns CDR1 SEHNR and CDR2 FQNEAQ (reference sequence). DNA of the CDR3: TGTGCCAGCAGCTCCGTGTCCTCCTACAATGAGCAGTTCTTC. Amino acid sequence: CASSSVSSYNEQFF.

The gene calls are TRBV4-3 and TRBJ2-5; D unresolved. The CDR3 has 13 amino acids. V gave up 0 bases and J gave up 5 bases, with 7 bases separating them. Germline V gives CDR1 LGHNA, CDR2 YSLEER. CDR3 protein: CASSQDSFETQYF. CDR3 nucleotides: TGCGCCAGCAGCCAAGATTCCTTTGAGACCCAGTACTTC.